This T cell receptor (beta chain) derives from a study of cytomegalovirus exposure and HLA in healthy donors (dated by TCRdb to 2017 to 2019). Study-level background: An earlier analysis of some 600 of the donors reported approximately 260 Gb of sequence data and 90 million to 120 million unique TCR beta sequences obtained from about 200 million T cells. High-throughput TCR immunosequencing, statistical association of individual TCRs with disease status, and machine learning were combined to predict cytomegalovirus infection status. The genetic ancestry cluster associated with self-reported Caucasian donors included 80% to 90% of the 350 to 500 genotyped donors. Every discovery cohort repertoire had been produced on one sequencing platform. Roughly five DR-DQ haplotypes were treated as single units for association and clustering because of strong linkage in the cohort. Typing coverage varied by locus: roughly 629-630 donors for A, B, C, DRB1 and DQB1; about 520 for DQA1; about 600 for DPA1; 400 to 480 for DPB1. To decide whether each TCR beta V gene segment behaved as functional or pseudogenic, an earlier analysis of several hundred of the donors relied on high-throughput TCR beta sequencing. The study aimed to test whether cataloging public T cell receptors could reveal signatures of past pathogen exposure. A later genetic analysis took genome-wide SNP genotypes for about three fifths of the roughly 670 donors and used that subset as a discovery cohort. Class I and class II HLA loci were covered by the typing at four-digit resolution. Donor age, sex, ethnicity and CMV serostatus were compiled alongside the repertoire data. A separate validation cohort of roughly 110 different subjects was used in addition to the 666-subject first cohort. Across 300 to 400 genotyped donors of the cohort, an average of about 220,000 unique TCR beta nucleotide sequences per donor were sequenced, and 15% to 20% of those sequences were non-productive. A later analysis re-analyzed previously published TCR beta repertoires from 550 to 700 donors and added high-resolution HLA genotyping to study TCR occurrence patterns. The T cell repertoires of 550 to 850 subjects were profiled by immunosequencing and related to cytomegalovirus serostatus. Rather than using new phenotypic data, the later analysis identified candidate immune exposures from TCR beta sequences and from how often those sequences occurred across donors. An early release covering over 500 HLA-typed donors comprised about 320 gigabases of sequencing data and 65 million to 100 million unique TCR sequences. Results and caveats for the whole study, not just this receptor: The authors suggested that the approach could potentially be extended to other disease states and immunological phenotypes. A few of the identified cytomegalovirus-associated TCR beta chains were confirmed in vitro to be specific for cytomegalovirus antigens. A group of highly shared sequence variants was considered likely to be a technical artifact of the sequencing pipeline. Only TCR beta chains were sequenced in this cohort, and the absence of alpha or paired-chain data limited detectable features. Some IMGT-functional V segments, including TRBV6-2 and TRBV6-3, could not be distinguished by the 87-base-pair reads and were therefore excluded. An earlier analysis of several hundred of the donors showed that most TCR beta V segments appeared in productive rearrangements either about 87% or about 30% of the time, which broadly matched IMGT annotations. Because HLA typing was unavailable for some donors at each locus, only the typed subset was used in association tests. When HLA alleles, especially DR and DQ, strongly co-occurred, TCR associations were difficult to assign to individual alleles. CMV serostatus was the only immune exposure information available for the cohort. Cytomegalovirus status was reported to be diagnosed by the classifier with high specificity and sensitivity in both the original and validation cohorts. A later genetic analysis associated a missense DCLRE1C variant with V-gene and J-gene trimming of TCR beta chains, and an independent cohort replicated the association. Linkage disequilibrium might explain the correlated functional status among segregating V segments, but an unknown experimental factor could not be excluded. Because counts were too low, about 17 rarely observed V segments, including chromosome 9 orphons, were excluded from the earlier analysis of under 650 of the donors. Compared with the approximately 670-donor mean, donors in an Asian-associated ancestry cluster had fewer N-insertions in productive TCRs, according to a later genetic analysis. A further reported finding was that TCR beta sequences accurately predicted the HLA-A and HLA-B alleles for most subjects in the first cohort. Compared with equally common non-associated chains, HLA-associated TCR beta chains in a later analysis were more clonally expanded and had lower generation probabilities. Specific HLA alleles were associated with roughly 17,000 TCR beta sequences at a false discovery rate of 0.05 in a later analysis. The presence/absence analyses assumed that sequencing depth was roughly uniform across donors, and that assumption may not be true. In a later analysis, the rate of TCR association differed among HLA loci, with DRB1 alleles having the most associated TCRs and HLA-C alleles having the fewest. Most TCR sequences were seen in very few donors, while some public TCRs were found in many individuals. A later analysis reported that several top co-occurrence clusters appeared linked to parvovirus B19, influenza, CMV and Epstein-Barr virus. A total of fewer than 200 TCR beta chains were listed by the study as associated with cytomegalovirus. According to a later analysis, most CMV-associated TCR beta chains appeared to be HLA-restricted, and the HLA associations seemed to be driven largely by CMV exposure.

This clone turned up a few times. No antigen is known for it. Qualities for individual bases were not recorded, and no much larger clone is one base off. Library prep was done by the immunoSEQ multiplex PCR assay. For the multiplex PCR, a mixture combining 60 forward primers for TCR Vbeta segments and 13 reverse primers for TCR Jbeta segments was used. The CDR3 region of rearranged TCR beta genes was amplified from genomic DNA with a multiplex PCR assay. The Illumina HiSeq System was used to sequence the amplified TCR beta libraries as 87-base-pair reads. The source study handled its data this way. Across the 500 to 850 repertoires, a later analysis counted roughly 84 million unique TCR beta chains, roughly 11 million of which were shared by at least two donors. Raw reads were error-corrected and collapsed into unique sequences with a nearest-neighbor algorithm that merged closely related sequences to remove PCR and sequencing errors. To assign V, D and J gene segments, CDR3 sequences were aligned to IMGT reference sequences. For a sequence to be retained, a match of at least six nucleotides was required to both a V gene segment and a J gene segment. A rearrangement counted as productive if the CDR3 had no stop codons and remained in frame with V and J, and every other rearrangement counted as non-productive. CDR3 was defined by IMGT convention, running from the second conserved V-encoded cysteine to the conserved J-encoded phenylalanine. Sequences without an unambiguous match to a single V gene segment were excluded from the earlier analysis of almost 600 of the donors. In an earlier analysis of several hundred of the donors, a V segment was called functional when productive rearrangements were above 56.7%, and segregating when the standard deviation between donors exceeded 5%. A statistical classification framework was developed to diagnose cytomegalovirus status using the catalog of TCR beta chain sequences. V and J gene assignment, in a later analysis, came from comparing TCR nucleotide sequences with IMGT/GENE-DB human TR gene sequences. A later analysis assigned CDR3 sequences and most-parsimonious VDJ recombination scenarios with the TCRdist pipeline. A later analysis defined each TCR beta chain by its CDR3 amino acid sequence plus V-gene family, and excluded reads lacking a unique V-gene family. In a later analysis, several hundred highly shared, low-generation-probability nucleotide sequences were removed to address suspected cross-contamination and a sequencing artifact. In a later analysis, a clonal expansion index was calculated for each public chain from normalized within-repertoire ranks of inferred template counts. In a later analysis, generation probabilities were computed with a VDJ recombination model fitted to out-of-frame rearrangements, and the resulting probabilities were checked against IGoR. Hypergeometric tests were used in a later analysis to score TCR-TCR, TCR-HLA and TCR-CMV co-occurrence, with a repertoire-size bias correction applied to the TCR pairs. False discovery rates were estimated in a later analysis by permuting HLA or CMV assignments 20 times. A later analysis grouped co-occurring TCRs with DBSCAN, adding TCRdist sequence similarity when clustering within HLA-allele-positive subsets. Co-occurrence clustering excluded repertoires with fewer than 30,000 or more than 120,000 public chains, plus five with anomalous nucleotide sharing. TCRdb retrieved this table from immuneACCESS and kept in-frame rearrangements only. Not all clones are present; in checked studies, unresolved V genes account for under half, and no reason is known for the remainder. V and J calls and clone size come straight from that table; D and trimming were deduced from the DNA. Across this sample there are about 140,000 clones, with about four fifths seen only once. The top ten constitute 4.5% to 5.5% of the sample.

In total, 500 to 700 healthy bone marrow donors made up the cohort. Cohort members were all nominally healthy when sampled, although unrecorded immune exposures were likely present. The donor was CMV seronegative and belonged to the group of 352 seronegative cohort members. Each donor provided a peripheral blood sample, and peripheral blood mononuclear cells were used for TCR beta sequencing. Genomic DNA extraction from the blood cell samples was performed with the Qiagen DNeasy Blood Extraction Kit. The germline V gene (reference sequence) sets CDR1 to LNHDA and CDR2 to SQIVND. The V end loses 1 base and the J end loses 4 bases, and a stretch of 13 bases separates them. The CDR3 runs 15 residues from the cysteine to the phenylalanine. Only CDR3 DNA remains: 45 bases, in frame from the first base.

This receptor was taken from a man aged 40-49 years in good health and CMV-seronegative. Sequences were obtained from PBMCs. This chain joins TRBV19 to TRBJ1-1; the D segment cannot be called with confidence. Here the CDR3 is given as CASSIGRRVSTEAFF. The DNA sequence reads TGTGCCAGTAGTATAGGTAGGCGGGTGAGCACTGAAGCTTTCTTT.